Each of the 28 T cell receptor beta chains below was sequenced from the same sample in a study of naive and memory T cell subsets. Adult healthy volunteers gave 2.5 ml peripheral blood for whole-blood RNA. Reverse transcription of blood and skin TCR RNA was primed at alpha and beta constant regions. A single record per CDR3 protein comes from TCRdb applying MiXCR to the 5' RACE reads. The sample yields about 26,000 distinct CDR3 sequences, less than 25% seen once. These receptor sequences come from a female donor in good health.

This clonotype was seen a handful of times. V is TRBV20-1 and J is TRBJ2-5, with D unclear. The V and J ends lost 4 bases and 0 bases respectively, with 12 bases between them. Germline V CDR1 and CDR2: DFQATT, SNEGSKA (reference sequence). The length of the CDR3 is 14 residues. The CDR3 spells CSATSPLYQETQYF. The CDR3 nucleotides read TGCAGTGCTACTAGTCCCTTGTACCAAGAGACCCAGTACTTC.

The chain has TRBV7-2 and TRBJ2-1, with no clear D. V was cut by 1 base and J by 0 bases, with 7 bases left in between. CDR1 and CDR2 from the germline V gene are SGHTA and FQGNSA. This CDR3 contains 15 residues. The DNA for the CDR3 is TGTGCCAGCAGCTTAGGGATGAGCTCCTACAATGAGCAGTTCTTC. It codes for CASSLGMSSYNEQFF.

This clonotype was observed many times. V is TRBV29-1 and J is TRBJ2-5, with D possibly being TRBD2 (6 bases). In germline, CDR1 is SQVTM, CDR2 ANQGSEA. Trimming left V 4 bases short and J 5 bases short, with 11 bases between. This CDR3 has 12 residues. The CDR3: CSVGSGEETQYF. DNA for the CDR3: TGCAGCGTTGGTTCGGGGGAGGAGACCCAGTACTTC. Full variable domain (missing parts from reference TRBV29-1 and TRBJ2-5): SAVISQKPSRDICQRGTSLTIQCQVDSQVTMMFWYRQQPGQSLTLIATANQGSEATYESGFVIDKFPISRPNLTFSTLTVSNMSPEDSSIYLCSVGSGEETQYFGPGTRLLVL.

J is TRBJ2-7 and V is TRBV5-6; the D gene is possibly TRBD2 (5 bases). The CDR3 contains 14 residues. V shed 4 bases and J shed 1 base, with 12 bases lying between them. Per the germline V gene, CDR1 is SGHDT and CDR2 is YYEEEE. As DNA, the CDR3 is TGTGCCAGCAGCCCGGGATGGGGATCCTACGAGCAGTACTTC. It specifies CASSPGWGSYEQYF.

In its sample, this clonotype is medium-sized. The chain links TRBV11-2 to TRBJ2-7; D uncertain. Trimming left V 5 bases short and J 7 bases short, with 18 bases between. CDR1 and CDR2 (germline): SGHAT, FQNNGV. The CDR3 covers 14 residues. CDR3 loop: CASSPGSRPMEQYF. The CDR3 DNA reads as TGTGCCAGCAGCCCCGGATCGAGACCGATGGAGCAGTACTTC.

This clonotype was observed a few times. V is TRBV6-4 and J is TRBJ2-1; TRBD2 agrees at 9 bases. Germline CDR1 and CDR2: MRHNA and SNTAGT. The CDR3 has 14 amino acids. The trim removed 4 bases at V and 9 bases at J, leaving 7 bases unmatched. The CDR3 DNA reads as TGTGCCAGCAGTGTAGCGGGAGACCGCCGTGAGCAGTTCTTC. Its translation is CASSVAGDRREQFF.

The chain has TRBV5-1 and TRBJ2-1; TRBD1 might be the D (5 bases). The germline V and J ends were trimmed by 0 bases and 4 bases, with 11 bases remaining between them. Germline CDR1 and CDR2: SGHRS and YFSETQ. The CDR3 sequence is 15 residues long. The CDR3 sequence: CASSLADSLYNEQFF. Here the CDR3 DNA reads TGCGCCAGCAGCTTGGCAGACAGCCTTTACAATGAGCAGTTCTTC.

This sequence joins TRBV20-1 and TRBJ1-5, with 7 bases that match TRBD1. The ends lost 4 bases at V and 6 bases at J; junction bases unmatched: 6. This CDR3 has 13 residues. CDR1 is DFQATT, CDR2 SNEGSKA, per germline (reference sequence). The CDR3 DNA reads TGCAGTGCTAAACAGGGGCTGGGTCAGCCCCAGCATTTT. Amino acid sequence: CSAKQGLGQPQHF.

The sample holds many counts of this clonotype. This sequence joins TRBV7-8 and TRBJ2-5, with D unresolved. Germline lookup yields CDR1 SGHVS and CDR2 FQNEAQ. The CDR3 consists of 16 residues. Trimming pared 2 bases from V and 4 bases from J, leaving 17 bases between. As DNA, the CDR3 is TGTGCCAGCAGCTTAAGTGGTGGCGGATGGGGAGAGACCCAGTACTTC. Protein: CASSLSGGGWGETQYF.

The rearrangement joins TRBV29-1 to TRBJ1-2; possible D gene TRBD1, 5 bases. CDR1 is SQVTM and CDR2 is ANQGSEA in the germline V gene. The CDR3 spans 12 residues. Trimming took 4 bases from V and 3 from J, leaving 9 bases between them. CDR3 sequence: CSVAVGDYGYTF. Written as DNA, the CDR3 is TGCAGCGTTGCGGTGGGGGACTATGGCTACACCTTC.

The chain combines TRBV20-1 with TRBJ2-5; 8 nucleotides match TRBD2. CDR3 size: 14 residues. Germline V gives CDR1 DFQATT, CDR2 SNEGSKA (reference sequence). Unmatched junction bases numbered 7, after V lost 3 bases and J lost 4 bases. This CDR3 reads CSASFVAGGETQYF. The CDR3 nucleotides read TGCAGTGCTAGCTTTGTTGCGGGGGGAGAGACCCAGTACTTC.

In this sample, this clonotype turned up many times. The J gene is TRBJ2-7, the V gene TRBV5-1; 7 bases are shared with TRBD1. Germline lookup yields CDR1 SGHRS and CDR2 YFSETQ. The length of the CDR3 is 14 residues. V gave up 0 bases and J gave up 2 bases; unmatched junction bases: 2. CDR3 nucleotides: TGCGCCAGCAGCTTGGGACAGGGACCCTACGAGCAGTACTTC. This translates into CASSLGQGPYEQYF. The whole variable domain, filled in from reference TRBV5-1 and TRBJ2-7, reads KAGVTQTPRYLIKTRGQQVTLSCSPISGHRSVSWYQQTPGQGLQFLFEYFSETQRNKGNFPGRFSGRQFSNSRSEMNVSTLELGDSALYLCASSLGQGPYEQYFGPGTRLTVT.

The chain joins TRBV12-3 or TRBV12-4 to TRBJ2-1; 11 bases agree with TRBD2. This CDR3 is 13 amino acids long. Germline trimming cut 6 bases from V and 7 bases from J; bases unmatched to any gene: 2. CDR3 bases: TGTGCCAGCAGGGCTAGCGGGAGGAATGAGCAGTTCTTC. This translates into CASRASGRNEQFF.

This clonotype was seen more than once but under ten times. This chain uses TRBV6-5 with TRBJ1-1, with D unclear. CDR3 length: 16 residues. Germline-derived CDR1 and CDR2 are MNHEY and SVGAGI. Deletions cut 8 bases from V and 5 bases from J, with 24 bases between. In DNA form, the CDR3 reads TGTGCCAGCGGATTAGAGCAGGCCCGGGGAGGGACTGAAGCTTTCTTT. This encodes CASGLEQARGGTEAFF.

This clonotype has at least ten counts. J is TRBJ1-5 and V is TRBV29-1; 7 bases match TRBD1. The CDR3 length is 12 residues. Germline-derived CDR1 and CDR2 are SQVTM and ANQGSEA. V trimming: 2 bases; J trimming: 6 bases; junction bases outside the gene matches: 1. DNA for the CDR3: TGCAGCGTTGAAAGGGGGCGTCAGCCCCAGCATTTT. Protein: CSVERGRQPQHF.

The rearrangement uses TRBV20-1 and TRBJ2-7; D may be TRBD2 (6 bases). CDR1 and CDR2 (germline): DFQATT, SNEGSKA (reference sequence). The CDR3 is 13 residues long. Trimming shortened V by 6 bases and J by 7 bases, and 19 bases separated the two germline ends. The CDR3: CSAEVGRGGEQYF. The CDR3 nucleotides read TGCAGTGCCGAGGTGGGCCGGGGAGGAGAGCAGTACTTC.

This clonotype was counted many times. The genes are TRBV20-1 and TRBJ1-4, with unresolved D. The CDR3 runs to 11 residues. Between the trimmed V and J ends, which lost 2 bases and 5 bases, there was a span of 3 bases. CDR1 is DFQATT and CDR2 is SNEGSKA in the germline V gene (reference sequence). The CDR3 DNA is TGCAGTGCTAGAAGAAATGAAAAACTGTTTTTT. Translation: CSARRNEKLFF.

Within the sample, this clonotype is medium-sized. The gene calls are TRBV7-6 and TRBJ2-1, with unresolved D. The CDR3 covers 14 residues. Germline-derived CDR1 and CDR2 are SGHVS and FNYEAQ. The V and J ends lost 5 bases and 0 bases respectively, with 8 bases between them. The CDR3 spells CASSPGNSYNEQFF. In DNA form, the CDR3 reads TGTGCCAGCAGCCCCGGCAACTCCTACAATGAGCAGTTCTTC. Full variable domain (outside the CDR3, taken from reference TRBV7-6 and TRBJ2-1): GAGVSQSPRYKVTKRGQDVALRCDPISGHVSLYWYRQALGQGPEFLTYFNYEAQQDKSGLPNDRFSAERPEGSISTLTIQRTEQRDSAMYRCASSPGNSYNEQFFGPGTRLTVL.

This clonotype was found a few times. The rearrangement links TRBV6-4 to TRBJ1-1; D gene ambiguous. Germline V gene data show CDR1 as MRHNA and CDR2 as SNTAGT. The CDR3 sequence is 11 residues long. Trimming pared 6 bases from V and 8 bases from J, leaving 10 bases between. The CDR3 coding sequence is TGTGCCAGCAGGCCAACGGCGGAAGCTTTCTTT. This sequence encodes CASRPTAEAFF.

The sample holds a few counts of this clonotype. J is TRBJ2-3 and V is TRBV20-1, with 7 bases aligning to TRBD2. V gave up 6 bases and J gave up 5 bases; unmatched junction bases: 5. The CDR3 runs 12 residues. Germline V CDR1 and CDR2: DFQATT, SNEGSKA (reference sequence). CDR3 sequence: CSASAGEDTQYF. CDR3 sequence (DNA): TGCAGTGCAAGCGCGGGGGAAGATACGCAGTATTTT.

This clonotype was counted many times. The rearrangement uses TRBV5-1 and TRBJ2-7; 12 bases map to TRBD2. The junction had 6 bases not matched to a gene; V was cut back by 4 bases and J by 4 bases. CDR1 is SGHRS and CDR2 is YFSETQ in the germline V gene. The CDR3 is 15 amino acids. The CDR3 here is CASSPRLAGAYEQYF. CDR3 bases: TGCGCCAGCAGCCCTAGACTAGCGGGGGCTTACGAGCAGTACTTC.

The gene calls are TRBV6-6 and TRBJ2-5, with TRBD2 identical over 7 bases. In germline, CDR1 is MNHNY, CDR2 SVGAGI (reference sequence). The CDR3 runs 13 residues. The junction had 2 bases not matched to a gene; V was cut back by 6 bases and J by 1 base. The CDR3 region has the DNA TGTGCCAGCAGAGCGGGGACCCAAGAGACCCAGTACTTC. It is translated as CASRAGTQETQYF.

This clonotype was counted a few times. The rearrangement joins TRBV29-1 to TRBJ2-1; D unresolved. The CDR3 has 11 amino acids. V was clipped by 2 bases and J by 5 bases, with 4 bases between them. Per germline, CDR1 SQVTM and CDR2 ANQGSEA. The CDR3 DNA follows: TGCAGCGTTGAAAATAACAATGAGCAGTTCTTC. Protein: CSVENNNEQFF.

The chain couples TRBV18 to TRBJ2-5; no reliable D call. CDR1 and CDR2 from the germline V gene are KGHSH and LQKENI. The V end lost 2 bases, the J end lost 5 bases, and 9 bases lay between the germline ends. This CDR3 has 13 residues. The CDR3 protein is CASSPGVDETQYF. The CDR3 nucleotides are TGTGCCAGCTCACCAGGGGTTGATGAGACCCAGTACTTC.

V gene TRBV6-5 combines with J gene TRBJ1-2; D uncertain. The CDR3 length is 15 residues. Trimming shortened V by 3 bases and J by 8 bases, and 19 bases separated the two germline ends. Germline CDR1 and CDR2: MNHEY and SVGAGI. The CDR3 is CASSYLIGLSDGYTF. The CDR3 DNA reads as TGTGCCAGCAGTTATCTGATAGGGTTATCCGACGGCTACACCTTC.

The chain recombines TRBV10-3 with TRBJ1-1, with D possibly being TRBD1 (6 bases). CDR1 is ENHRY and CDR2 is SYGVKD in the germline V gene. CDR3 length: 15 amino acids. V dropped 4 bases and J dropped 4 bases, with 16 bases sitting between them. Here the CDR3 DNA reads TGTGCCATCAGTGGTTGGGGGGGCGCGGGCACTGAAGCTTTCTTT. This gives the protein CAISGWGGAGTEAFF.

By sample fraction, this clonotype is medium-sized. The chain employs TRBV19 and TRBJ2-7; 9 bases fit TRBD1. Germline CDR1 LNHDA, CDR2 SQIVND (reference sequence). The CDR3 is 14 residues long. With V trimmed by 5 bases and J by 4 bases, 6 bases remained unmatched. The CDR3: CASSVRDRVYEQYF. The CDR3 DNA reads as TGTGCCAGTAGTGTCCGGGACAGGGTTTACGAGCAGTACTTC.

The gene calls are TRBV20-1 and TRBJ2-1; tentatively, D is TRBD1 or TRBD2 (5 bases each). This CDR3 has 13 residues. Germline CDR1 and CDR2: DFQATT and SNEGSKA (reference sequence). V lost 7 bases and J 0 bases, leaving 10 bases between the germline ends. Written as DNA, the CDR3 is TGCAGTGTCCCGGGACCCTCCTACAATGAGCAGTTCTTC. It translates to CSVPGPSYNEQFF.